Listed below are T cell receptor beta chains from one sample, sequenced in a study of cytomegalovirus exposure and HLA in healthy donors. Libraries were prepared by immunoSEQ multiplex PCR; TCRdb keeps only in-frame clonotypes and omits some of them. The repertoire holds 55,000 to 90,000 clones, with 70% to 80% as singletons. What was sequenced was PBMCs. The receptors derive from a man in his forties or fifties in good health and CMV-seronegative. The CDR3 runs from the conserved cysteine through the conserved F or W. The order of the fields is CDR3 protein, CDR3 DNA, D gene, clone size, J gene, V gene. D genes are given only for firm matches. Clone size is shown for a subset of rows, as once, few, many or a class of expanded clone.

CASNVRQGKRQTQYF TGTGCCAGCAACGTCCGACAGGGGAAGAGACAGACCCAGTACTTC TRBD1 few TRBJ2-5 TRBV6-5
CASSQAVDYEQYF TGCGCCAGCAGCCAAGCGGTCGACTACGAGCAGTACTTC - - TRBJ2-7 TRBV4-1
CASSLSSPGLNTEAFF TGCGCCAGCAGCTTGTCAAGTCCGGGTTTGAACACTGAAGCTTTCTTT - - TRBJ1-1 TRBV5-1
CASSRTNRGRGTEAFF TGTGCCAGCAGCAGAACCAACAGGGGGCGTGGGACTGAAGCTTTCTTT TRBD1 - TRBJ1-1 TRBV9
CASSPPYGTNYGYTF TGTGCCAGCTCACCACCCTACGGGACTAACTATGGCTACACCTTC - - TRBJ1-2 TRBV18
CASSLGGQVEKLFF TGCGCCAGCAGCTTGGGGGGACAAGTAGAAAAACTGTTTTTT - - TRBJ1-4 TRBV5-1
CASSFEGGYEQYF TGTGCCAGCAGCTTCGAGGGAGGCTACGAGCAGTACTTC - - TRBJ2-7 TRBV7-2
CASSSMGPRGQQYF TGTGCCAGCAGTTCCATGGGGCCCAGGGGGCAGCAGTACTTC TRBD1 - TRBJ2-7 TRBV28
CASSPALAGYGAGELFF TGTGCCAGCAGCCCCGCTCTAGCGGGATATGGGGCCGGGGAGCTGTTTTTT TRBD2 - TRBJ2-2 TRBV13
CASSSSGATGELFF TGTGCCAGCAGCTCTAGCGGGGCCACCGGGGAGCTGTTTTTT TRBD2 few TRBJ2-2 TRBV7-9
CASRPWQFTGELFF TGTGCCAGCAGGCCATGGCAATTCACCGGGGAGCTGTTTTTT - many TRBJ2-2 TRBV7-9
CASSPDTGELFF TGTGCCAGCAGCCCAGATACCGGGGAGCTGTTTTTT - - TRBJ2-2 TRBV7-2
CASSPLRDRSDTQYF TGTGCCAGCAGTCCCCTGCGGGACCGCAGTGATACGCAGTATTTT - - TRBJ2-3 TRBV25-1
CASSLRLTGTTSAGNTIYF TGCGCCAGCAGCTTGAGGTTGACAGGGACGACTTCAGCTGGAAACACCATATATTTT TRBD1 - TRBJ1-3 TRBV5-1
CASSQVSSGLSYEQYF TGTGCCAGCAGCCAAGTATCTAGCGGGTTATCCTACGAGCAGTACTTC TRBD2 few TRBJ2-7 TRBV4-2
CASSRTGGNTDTQYF TGTGCCAGCAGCCGGACAGGCGGGAACACAGATACGCAGTATTTT - - TRBJ2-3 TRBV13
CASSSPGAENTEAFF TGTGCCAGCAGCTCGCCAGGGGCTGAGAACACTGAAGCTTTCTTT - - TRBJ1-1 TRBV7-9
CASSRDRILNNSPLHF TGTGCCAGCAGTCGAGACAGGATACTGAATAATTCACCCCTCCACTTT - - TRBJ1-6 TRBV6-6
CASSERTQNTEAFF TGCGCCAGCAGTGAGAGGACACAGAACACTGAAGCTTTCTTT - - TRBJ1-1 TRBV10-1
CASSDLAGALYEQYF TGTGCCAGCAGTGACCTAGCGGGAGCTCTTTACGAGCAGTACTTC TRBD2 - TRBJ2-7 TRBV2
CASSLATGVSYEQYF TGTGCCAGCAGCTTAGCTACAGGGGTATCCTACGAGCAGTACTTC TRBD1 - TRBJ2-7 TRBV7-8
CAWGGGGGYTF TGTGCCTGGGGGGGCGGCGGTGGCTACACCTTC - - TRBJ1-2 TRBV30
CASSFRELNYGYTF TGTGCCAGTAGTTTCCGGGAACTTAACTATGGCTACACCTTC - - TRBJ1-2 TRBV19